This T cell receptor beta chain was sequenced for a study of T cell changes during pregnancy in multiple sclerosis. CDR1 is LNHDA and CDR2 is SQIVND in the germline V gene (reference sequence). J was trimmed by 7 bases and V by 5 bases; bases with no gene match: 7. This CDR3 contains 14 residues. The data were produced by immunoSEQ multiplex PCR, yet TCRdb's version contains in-frame clones alone and is incomplete. The sample carries 30,000 to 45,000 clones, around 92% recorded once. Specimen: CD8+ T cells from peripheral blood mononuclear cells, collected in the second trimester of pregnancy. The TCR was taken from a female donor with multiple sclerosis, enrolled in a pregnancy study. The chain carries TRBV19 and TRBJ2-7, with 11 bases matching TRBD2. The chain's CDR3 is CASSVLAGAREQYF. In DNA form, the CDR3 reads TGTGCCAGTAGTGTACTAGCGGGGGCGCGGGAGCAGTACTTC.